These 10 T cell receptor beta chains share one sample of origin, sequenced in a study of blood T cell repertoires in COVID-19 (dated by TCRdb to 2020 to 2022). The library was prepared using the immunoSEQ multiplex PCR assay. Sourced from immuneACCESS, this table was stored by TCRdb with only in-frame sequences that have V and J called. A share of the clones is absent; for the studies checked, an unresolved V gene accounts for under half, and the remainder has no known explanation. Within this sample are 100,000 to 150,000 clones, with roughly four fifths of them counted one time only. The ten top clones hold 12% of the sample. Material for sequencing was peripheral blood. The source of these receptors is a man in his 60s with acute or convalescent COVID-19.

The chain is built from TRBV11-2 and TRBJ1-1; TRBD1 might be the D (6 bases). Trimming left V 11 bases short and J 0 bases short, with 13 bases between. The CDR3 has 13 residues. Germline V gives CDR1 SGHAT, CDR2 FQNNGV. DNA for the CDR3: TGTGCCTCTAAGACAGGCTTGAACACTGAAGCTTTCTTT. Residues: CASKTGLNTEAFF.

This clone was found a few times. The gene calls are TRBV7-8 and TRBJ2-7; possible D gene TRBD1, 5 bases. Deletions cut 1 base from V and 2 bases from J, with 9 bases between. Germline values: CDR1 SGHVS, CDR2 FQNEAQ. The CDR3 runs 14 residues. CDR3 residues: CASSLGGLTYEQYF. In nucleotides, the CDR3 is TGTGCCAGCAGCTTAGGGGGCCTTACCTACGAGCAGTACTTC.

The CDR3 nucleotides are TGTGCCAGCCTAGGGGCCGGAAACACCATATATTTT. This gives the protein CASLGAGNTIYF. The rearrangement joins TRBV6-5 to TRBJ1-3; tentatively, D is TRBD1 (5 bases). Trimming pared 8 bases from V and 4 bases from J, leaving 9 bases between. The CDR3 runs to 12 residues. Germline values: CDR1 MNHEY, CDR2 SVGAGI.

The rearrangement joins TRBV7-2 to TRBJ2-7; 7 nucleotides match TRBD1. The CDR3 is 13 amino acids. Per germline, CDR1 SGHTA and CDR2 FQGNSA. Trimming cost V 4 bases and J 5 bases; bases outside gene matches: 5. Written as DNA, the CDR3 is TGTGCCAGCAGCTGGACAGGTGGAAACGAGCAGTACTTC. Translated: CASSWTGGNEQYF.

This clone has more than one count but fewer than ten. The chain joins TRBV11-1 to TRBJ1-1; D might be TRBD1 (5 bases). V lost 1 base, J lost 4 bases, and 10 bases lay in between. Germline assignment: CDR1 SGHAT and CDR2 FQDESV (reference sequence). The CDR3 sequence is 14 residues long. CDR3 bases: TGTGCCAGCAGCTTAGAGTGGGGGGTCACTGAAGCTTTCTTT. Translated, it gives CASSLEWGVTEAFF.

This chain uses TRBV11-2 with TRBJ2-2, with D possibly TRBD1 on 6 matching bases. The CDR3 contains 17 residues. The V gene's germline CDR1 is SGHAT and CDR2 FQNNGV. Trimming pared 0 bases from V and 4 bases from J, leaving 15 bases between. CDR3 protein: CASSLDQRTEFTGELFF. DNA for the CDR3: TGTGCCAGCAGCTTAGATCAGCGGACAGAATTCACCGGGGAGCTGTTTTTT.

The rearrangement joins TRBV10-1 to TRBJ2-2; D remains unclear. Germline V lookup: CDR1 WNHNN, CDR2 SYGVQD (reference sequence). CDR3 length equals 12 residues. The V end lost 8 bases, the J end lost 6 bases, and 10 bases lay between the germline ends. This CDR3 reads CASLGLAGELFF. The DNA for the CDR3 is TGCGCCAGCCTAGGTTTAGCCGGGGAGCTGTTTTTT.

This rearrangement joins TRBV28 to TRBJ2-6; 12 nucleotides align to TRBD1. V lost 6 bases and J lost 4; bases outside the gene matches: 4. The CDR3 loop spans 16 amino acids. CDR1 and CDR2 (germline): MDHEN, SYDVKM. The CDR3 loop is CASSRDRGLGANVLTF. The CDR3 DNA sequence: TGTGCCAGCAGCCGGGACAGGGGGCTGGGGGCCAACGTCCTGACTTTC.

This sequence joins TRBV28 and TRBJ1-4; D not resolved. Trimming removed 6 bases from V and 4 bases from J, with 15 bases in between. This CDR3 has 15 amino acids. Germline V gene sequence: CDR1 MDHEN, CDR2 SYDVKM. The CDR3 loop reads CASRNSRVLNEKLFF. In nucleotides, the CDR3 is TGTGCCAGCAGGAATAGCAGAGTTCTTAATGAAAAACTGTTTTTT.

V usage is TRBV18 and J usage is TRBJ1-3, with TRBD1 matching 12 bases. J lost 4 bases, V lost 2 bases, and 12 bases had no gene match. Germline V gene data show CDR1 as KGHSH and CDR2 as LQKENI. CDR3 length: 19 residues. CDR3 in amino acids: CASSPGTGGAFDAGNTIYF. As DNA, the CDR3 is TGTGCCAGCTCACCAGGGACAGGGGGCGCCTTCGATGCCGGAAACACCATATATTTT.